This T cell receptor beta chain appears in the sequencing data of a study of spatial heterogeneity in lung cancer. TCRdb itself ran the 5' RACE reads through MiXCR, one entry per CDR3 protein. This sample has tens of thousands of distinct CDR3 sequences, with around 13% found just once. At least ten counts were recorded for this clonotype. Its matching antigen is unknown. The time point denotes: sample taken at primary tumor resection. Without sorting, whole RNA was sequenced from tumor, nontumor lung or frozen PBMC. Germline assignment: CDR1 MNHEY and CDR2 SVGEGT. Trimming removed 1 base from V and 2 bases from J; junction bases left unmatched: 8. CDR3 length: 17 amino acids. Study-wide points: Ubiquitous expanded tumor TCRs surfaced in blood more at resection than they did at follow-up.

The starting material was PBMCs, obtained at surgery. The gene calls are TRBV6-2 or TRBV6-3 and TRBJ1-2; 9 bases map to TRBD1. The TCR was taken from a male donor with early-stage non-small cell lung cancer. Here the CDR3 reads CASSYFSGTGLNYGYTF. CDR3 DNA sequence: TGTGCCAGCAGTTACTTCTCCGGGACAGGGTTGAACTATGGCTACACCTTC.